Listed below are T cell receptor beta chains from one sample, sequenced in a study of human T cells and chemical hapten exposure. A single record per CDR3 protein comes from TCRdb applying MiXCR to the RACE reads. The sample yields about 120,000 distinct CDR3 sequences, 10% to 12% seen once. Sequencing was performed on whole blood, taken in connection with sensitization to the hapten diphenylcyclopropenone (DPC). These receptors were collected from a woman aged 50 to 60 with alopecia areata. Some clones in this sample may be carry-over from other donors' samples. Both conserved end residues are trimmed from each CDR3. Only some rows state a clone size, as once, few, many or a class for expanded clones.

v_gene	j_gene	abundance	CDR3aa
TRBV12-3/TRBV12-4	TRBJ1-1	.	ASSPGLDPF
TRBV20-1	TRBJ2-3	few	SVPTVVADTQY
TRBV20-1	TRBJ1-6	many	SAFQGTGSPLH
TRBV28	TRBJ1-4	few	ASSFSRTYF
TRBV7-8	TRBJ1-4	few	ASSLPTGTKNEKLF
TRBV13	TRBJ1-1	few	ASSPFFPNGGTEAF
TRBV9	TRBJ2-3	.	ASSPALRDTQY
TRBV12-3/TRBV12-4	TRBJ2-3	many	ASRAGPSTDTQY
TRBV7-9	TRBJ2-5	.	ASSFGTHQETQY
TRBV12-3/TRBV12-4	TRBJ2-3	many	ASRRGRDTQY
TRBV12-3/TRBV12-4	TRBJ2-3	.	ASSFPPTDTQY
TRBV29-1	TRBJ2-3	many	SAYYRSTDTQY
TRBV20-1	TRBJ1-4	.	SAPPPTGLSEKLF
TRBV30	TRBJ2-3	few	AWSGPSGGRTDTQY
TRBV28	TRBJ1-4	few	ASSSQQGGREKLF
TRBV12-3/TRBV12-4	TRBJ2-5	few	ASSSIQETQY
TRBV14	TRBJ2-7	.	ASSQQPGTAYYEQY
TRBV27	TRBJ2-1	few	ASSRAAGGQNEQF
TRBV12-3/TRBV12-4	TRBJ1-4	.	ASSWTGRPEKLF
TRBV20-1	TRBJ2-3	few	SARDTGGPGPDTQY
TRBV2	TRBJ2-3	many	ASSLDREDTQY
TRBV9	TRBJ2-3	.	ASSVGGGLTDTQY
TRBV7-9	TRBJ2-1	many	ASIPPLADEQF
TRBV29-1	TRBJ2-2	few	SVEERRPGELF
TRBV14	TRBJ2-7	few	ASSPGQGSEQY
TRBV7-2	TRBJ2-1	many	ASSHYPTSGGDEQF
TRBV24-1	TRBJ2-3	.	ATSDLSSEGDTQY
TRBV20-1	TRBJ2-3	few	SAKEGVLDTQY
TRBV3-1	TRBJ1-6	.	ASSQVGQLATSPLH
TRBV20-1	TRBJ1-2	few	SARDPFNYGYT
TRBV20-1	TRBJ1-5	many	SASGLRDNQPQH
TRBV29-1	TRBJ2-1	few	SVDRGDNEQF
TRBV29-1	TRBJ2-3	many	SVVGASGGQGRSDTQY
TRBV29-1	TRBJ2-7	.	SAWNMEQY
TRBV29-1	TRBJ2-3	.	SVVPAGGRDTQY
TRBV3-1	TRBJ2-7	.	ASSQDPTGRGEQY
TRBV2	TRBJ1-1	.	AMLPIGQLNTEAF
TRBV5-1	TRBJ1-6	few	ASSLDRPDSPLH
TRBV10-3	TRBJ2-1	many	AISEDRSNNEQF
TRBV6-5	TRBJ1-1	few	ASGLTGIKNTEAF
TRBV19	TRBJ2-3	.	ASSTYSSGGDTQY
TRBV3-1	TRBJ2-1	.	ASSQMRTLNEQF
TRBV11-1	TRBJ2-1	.	ASSYRPGSSYNEQF
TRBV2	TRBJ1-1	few	ASSEAQGTEAF
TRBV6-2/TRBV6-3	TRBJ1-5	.	ASRYRGPGQPQH
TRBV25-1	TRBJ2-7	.	ASSEIIRTGAHEQY
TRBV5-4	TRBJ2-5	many	ASSSGQQETQY
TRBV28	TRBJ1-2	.	ASTSLAGTELFANYGYT
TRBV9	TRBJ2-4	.	ASSDGQLAKNIQY